This TCR beta chain was sequenced in a study of identical twins. TCRdb re-derived calls from the 5' RACE reads in MiXCR, one entry per CDR3 protein. The sample yields 450,000 to 650,000 distinct CDR3 sequences, around 15% seen once. V lost 0 bases, J lost 2 bases, and 9 bases lay in between. The CDR3 consists of 15 residues. The germline CDR1 and CDR2 sequences are LNHNV and YYDKDF (reference sequence). These data also formed part of another study, on yellow fever vaccine responses in identical twins.

The source is a woman in her late teens or twenties in good health. The sequenced sample was CD4+ T cells sorted from blood. This sequence joins TRBV15 and TRBJ2-3; no clear D gene. The CDR3 DNA reads TGTGCCACCAGCAGAGAATTGATTTCCACAGATACGCAGTATTTT. Its translation is CATSRELISTDTQYF.